Detailed here is one T cell receptor (beta chain). This clone occurred a few times. The target of this receptor is not known. Qualities for individual bases were not recorded, and no much larger clone is one base off. Receptor amplification or capture employed the immunoSEQ multiplex PCR assay. RNA was extracted from all samples and reverse transcribed into cDNA, which served as template for TCR sequencing. First-strand cDNA was synthesized with SuperScript III using a 2:1 mix of oligo-dT and random hexamers. Amplification bias was assessed with a synthetic immune receptor repertoire, and residual bias was removed computationally. The original pipeline was this. Raw reads were preprocessed to remove errors, and CDR3 was defined by IMGT conventions from the conserved cysteine to phenylalanine. To get clonality, Shannon entropy was normalized by log2 of the number of productive unique TCRs and the result was subtracted from 1. Whether scalp clones were CD4 or CD8 was inferred by matching scalp TCRbeta sequences against CD4 and CD8 repertoires sorted from blood. TCRdb took over this immuneACCESS table, retaining in-frame rearrangements with V and J assigned. Such tables are incomplete; in checked studies, under half of the missing clones stem from an unresolved V gene, and the remainder is unexplained. Clonal size and the V and J genes are those of that table, whereas D and trimming came from the DNA. The sample includes some 210,000 clones, with roughly 66% observed a single time. The ten largest clones take up 0.95% to 1.5% of the sample.

From a lookup of the germline V gene, CDR1 and CDR2 are SQVTM and ANQGSEA. Trimming at the junction amounts to 5 bases on V and 7 bases on J, and the germline ends lie 18 bases apart. Spanning cysteine to phenylalanine, the CDR3 consists of 14 amino acids. The only DNA kept is the CDR3, 42 bases in frame from the first base. The treatment or condition label, as the study defines it: oral pan-JAK inhibitor, 5-10 mg twice daily. From alopecia areata patients, peripheral blood was collected along with lesional scalp punch biopsies. PBMCs were separated by density centrifugation and stained for CD3, CD4 and CD8, after which CD4+ and CD8+ T cells were sorted on a FACSAria. The sample belongs to a study of CD8+ T cells in alopecia areata (dated by TCRdb to 2016 to 2018). Study-level background: The treated patients, all with moderate-to-severe alopecia areata, were enrolled in an open-label pilot trial of oral tofacitinib given at 5 to 10 mg twice daily. RNA was extracted with the PAXgene miRNA kit for fixed scalp, the miRNeasy kit for PBMCs, and the RNeasy kit for mouse skin. The study used high-throughput TCRbeta sequencing to examine T cell clonal expansion in alopecia areata, in both the C3H/HeJ mouse model and human patients. Human TCRbeta sequencing covered scalp tissue and sorted CD4+ and CD8+ peripheral blood T cells from patchy and totalis/universalis alopecia areata patients and healthy controls. In treated patients, disease severity was measured using the SALT score, which gives the percentage of scalp surface area affected. Patients on tofacitinib were biopsied at baseline and after 4 and 24 weeks of treatment, and several of the patients also had a later scalp biopsy. Tofacitinib was given for 6 to 18 months, followed by 6 months of follow-up off drug to assess delayed response and recurrence. immunoSEQ multiplex PCR using 35 Vbeta forward primers and 13 Jbeta reverse primers was used to amplify TCRbeta CDR3 regions. Scalp clonality was compared among normal scalp (n=4), patchy alopecia areata scalp (n=8), and alopecia totalis/universalis scalp (n=8).

Overall results and qualifications from the work: Unlike mouse skin, which is dominated by gammadelta T cells, normal human skin has resident alphabeta T cells that are also sequenced, and this complicates analysis of the scalp TCR repertoire. Shared TCR sequences between patients were less evident than in mice, which may be partly attributable to HLA diversity in the patient population. During tofacitinib treatment, many expanded lesional clones stuck around in both scalp and blood, and this persistence may partly explain why relapse happens after treatment is stopped. Scalp clonality and the number of expanded CD8+ clones among the top 100 scalp clones were significantly decreased by tofacitinib. Because the treated cohort was small and had only one nonresponder, larger studies are needed to examine links between baseline CD8+ expansion and response. Lesional scalp, especially in alopecia totalis/universalis, showed higher clonality and more expanded CD8+ clones than normal scalp, suggesting antigenic drive.

The TCR sequence derives from a human donor with alopecia areata. This sequence uses TRBV29-1 and TRBJ2-1; the D region is possibly TRBD1 or TRBD2, each matching across 5 bases. The sequenced sample was CD4+ T cells sorted from blood, obtained between weeks 44 and 45, from a patient treated with tofacitinib. The CDR3 loop reads CSVFRDLGRNEQFF. The sequenced DNA is TGCAGCGTTTTCCGGGACCTGGGAAGGAATGAGCAGTTCTTC.